Detailed here is one T cell receptor beta chain. TCRdb re-called the 5' RACE reads and shows each CDR3 protein once, DNA omitted. This sample's table reports approximately 330,000 distinct CDR3 sequences. Germline V CDR1 and CDR2: SGHRS, YFSETQ. This CDR3 comprises 16 residues. Investigators extracted total RNA from whole blood and did not sort T cells. These data are taken from a study of monozygotic twins with inflammatory bowel disease. This chain joins TRBV5-1 and TRBJ2-2; TCRdb returns TRBD1, unconfirmable since there is no DNA. The sequenced material came from blood. The origin of this receptor is a human donor with ulcerative colitis or Crohn's disease, or a healthy co-twin of an affected twin (not recorded which). The CDR3: CASSPDRGHLTGELFF.